Presented here are 10 T cell receptor beta chains from one specimen sequenced in a study of blood T cells in healthy people across ages. A sample-barcoded 5' primer and a J-beta primer mix were used in a second PCR of about 7 to 12 cycles. TCRdb re-called the 5' RACE reads with MiXCR, one entry per CDR3 protein. The sample holds around 700,000 distinct CDR3 sequences, around 25% seen once. These data are also associated with another study on T cells of mothers and their children.

The sample consisted of blood. The receptors were gathered from a boy aged 5-17 years in good health.

This clonotype came up a few times. The rearrangement joins TRBV20-1 to TRBJ2-7, with 10 bases identical to TRBD2. V lost 6 bases to trimming and J lost 4 bases; unmatched junction nucleotides: 6. The CDR3 contains 13 residues. The germline CDR1 and CDR2 sequences are DFQATT and SNEGSKA (reference sequence). For the CDR3, the DNA is TGCAGTGCAAAGCGGGAGGGATCGTACGAGCAGTACTTC. Translation gives CSAKREGSYEQYF.

The chain uses TRBV6-5 and TRBJ2-7; 8 nucleotides align to TRBD1. Germline V gene data show CDR1 as MNHEY and CDR2 as SVGAGI. This CDR3 spans 15 amino acids. V gave up 6 bases and J gave up 1 base; unmatched junction bases: 8. The CDR3 nucleotides read TGTGCCAGCAGCAGACAGGACAGGGTATCCTACGAGCAGTACTTC. Its translation is CASSRQDRVSYEQYF.

This clonotype was seen more than once but under ten times. CDR3 region: CATSRVLAAGGYQETQYF. The CDR3 DNA is TGTGCCACCAGCAGAGTTCTTGCAGCGGGGGGGTACCAAGAGACCCAGTACTTC. The chain couples TRBV15 to TRBJ2-5; 10 positions match TRBD2. Trimming at V came to 1 base and at J to 0 bases, leaving 8 bases not matched to a gene. This CDR3 is built from 18 residues. Germline V CDR1 and CDR2: LNHNV, YYDKDF (reference sequence).

The chain carries TRBV12-3 or TRBV12-4 and TRBJ2-3; perhaps TRBD1 as D (6 bases). Trimming left V 6 bases short and J 0 bases short, with 10 bases between. The CDR3 consists of 14 residues. The CDR3: CASRDSVSTDTQYF. As DNA, the CDR3 is TGTGCCAGCAGGGACAGCGTCAGCACAGATACGCAGTATTTT.

This clonotype occurred a few times. This rearrangement joins TRBV9 to TRBJ2-2; D tentatively reads TRBD1 or TRBD2 (5 bases each). Trimming removed 0 bases from V and 4 bases from J, with 10 bases in between. In germline, CDR1 is SGDLS, CDR2 YYNGEE. This CDR3 spans 15 amino acids. The CDR3, as DNA: TGTGCCAGCAGCGTAGTAACGGGGCCCACCGGGGAGCTGTTTTTT. Translated, it gives CASSVVTGPTGELFF. Combining the CDR3 with reference TRBV9 and TRBJ2-2 gives the whole variable domain DSGVTQTPKHLITATGQRVTLRCSPRSGDLSVYWYQQSLDQGLQFLIQYYNGEERAKGNILERFSAQQFPDLHSELNLSSLELGDSALYFCASSVVTGPTGELFFGEGSRLTVL.

This clonotype was observed a handful of times. The chain employs TRBV28 and TRBJ2-2; D unresolved. The CDR3 is made up of 14 amino acids. Trimming removed 3 bases from V and 3 bases from J, with 8 bases in between. Germline V lookup: CDR1 MDHEN, CDR2 SYDVKM. CDR3 DNA: TGTGCCAGCAGTTTGTTCTCGCACACCGGGGAGCTGTTTTTT. Its protein product is CASSLFSHTGELFF.

V gene TRBV12-3 or TRBV12-4 combines with J gene TRBJ1-6, with TRBD1 matching over 7 bases. Trimming at V came to 3 bases and at J to 10 bases, leaving 12 bases not matched to a gene. The CDR3 contains 16 residues. The DNA of the CDR3 is TGTGCCAGCAGTTTTCGGGCGGCGACAGGGAGCTCACCCCTCCACTTT. Residues: CASSFRAATGSSPLHF.

The chain recombines TRBV4-2 with TRBJ1-2, with 11 bases matching TRBD1. The V segment lost 0 bases and the J segment 8 bases; nucleotides outside the gene matches: 2. Germline V gives CDR1 LGHNA, CDR2 YNFKEQ. The CDR3 is 14 residues long. CDR3 sequence: CASSQDRTGGGYTF. As DNA, the CDR3 is TGTGCCAGCAGCCAAGATCGGACAGGGGGCGGCTACACCTTC.

The chain uses TRBV12-3 or TRBV12-4 and TRBJ1-5; D is unclear. The CDR3 has 14 amino acids. V was cut by 3 bases and J by 3 bases, with 9 bases left in between. The CDR3 is CASSLSRNNQPQHF. DNA of the CDR3: TGTGCCAGCAGTTTGAGCCGGAACAATCAGCCCCAGCATTTT.

In the case of this clonotype: A single base separates this from a much larger clone, so it may be a read error. In DNA, the CDR3 is TGTGCCAGCAGTTACGCTAGCGGGGGGGCCTACGAGCAGTACTTC. It translates to CASSYASGGAYEQYF. The chain employs TRBV27 and TRBJ2-7; 12 positions agree with TRBD2. Germline V gene lookup returns CDR1 MNHEY and CDR2 SMNVEV (reference sequence). The CDR3 has 15 amino acids. After removal of 4 bases from V and 2 bases from J, the junction contained 3 bases not matched to a gene.